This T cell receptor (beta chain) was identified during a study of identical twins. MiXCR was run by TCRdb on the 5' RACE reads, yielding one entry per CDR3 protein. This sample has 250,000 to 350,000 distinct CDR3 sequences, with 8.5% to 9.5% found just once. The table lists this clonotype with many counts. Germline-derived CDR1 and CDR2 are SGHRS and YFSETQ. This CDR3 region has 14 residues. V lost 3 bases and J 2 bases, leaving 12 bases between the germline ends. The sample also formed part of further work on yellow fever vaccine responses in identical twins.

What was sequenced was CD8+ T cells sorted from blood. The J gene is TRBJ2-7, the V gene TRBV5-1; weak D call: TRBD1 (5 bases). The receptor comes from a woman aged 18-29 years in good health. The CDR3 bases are TGCGCCAGCAGCTCCGTGGACACTACCTACGAGCAGTACTTC. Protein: CASSSVDTTYEQYF.